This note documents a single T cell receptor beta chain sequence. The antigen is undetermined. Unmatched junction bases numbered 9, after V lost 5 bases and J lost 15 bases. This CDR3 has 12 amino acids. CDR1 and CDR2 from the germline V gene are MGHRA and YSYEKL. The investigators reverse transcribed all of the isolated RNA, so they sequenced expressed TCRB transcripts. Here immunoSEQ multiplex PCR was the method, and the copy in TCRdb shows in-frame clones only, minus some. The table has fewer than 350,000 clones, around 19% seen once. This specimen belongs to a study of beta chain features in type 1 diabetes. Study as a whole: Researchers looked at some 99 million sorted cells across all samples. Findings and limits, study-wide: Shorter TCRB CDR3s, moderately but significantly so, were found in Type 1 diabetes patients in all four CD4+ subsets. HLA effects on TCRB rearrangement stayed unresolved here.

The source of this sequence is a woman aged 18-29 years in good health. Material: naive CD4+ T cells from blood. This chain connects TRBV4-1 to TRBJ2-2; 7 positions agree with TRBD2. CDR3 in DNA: TGCGCCAGCAGCGGGGACTACAAAGTGATGTTTTTT. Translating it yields CASSGDYKVMFF.